These 29 T cell receptor beta chains originate from one sample sequenced in a study of T-cell memory formation after mild COVID-19. TCRdb passed the 5' RACE reads through MiXCR, listing each CDR3 protein once. The sample shows about 340,000 distinct CDR3 sequences, approximately 15% of them seen only once. The sequenced sample consisted of PBMCs or a T cell subset sorted from them (not recorded which). These receptors originate from a young man who had mild COVID-19 (a few samples of this study predate the infection). Cell type and time point are not known.

This rearrangement joins TRBV7-2 to TRBJ2-7, with unresolved D. Germline values: CDR1 SGHTA, CDR2 FQGNSA. The length of the CDR3 is 13 residues. The ends were cut back, 5 bases at V and 3 bases at J, with 11 bases in the middle. The CDR3 nucleotides are TGTGCCAGCAGCCAGTACACGAACTACGAGCAGTACTTC. Protein: CASSQYTNYEQYF.

This clonotype showed up just once. The CDR3 DNA follows: TGTGCCAGCACCGAATTCGGGACGAGTTATAGCAATCAGCCCCAGCATTTT. It translates to CASTEFGTSYSNQPQHF. The V and J genes are TRBV2 and TRBJ1-5, with D possibly TRBD1 on 5 matching bases. Per the germline V gene, CDR1 is SNHLY and CDR2 is FYNNEI. The CDR3 extends over 17 amino acids. Trimming took 7 bases from V and 0 from J, leaving 19 bases between them.

The chain uses TRBV28 and TRBJ2-7, with TRBD1 as a possible D gene (6 bases). CDR3 length: 15 amino acids. The germline V and J ends were trimmed by 4 bases and 3 bases, with 16 bases remaining between them. Germline assignment: CDR1 MDHEN and CDR2 SYDVKM. CDR3: CASSSTYRDNYEQYV. In DNA form, the CDR3 reads TGTGCCAGCAGTTCCACCTACCGGGACAACTACGAGCAGTACGTC.

This clonotype was seen just once. V usage is TRBV7-9 and J usage is TRBJ2-7; TRBD1 agrees at 8 bases. This CDR3 has 15 residues. Germline V gives CDR1 SEHNR, CDR2 FQNEAQ (reference sequence). The CDR3, as DNA: TGTGCCAGCAGCTTAGGCAGGGGGCCTTCCTCCGAGCAGTACGTC. Translating gives CASSLGRGPSSEQYV.

This clonotype was found many times. V is TRBV5-1 and J is TRBJ2-5; maybe TRBD2 (6 bases). The germline V gene encodes CDR1 SGHRS and CDR2 YFSETQ. Between the trimmed V and J ends, which lost 1 base and 7 bases, there was a span of 17 bases. The CDR3 spans 15 residues. CDR3 sequence: CASSLISGGAGTQYF. CDR3 nucleotides: TGCGCCAGCAGCTTGATAAGTGGCGGGGCGGGGACCCAGTACTTC.

Ten or more counts support this clonotype. The V and J genes are TRBV7-2 and TRBJ2-7; D is perhaps TRBD2 (7 bases). CDR1 and CDR2 (germline): SGHTA, FQGNSA. Trimming stripped 4 bases from V and 9 bases from J, with 10 bases between. The CDR3 covers 11 residues. CDR3 region: CASSSGGPQYV. The CDR3 bases are TGTGCCAGCAGCTCGGGGGGCCCGCAGTACGTC.

This clonotype was counted between two and nine times. This sequence joins TRBV6-5 and TRBJ2-7, with TRBD1 identical over 7 bases. The ends lost 7 bases at V and 0 bases at J; junction bases unmatched: 9. This CDR3 contains 15 residues. The germline gives CDR1 MNHEY, CDR2 SVGAGI. The CDR3 nucleotides read TGTGCCAGCACCCGGTCGGGACAGAGCTCCTACGAGCAGTACTTC. Residues: CASTRSGQSSYEQYF.

This clonotype was observed a handful of times. The chain carries TRBV4-1 and TRBJ1-2; 11 nucleotides match TRBD1. The germline V gene has CDR1 MGHRA and CDR2 YSYEKL. CDR3 length: 15 residues. Trimming at V came to 4 bases and at J to 5 bases, leaving 6 bases not matched to a gene. CDR3 sequence: CASSPQDRGPYGYTF. The CDR3, as DNA: TGCGCCAGCAGCCCGCAGGACAGGGGGCCTTATGGCTACACCTTC.

This clonotype was seen a handful of times. V usage is TRBV7-3 and J usage is TRBJ2-1; D remains ambiguous. CDR3 size: 13 residues. Germline CDR1 SGHTA, CDR2 FQGTGA. Between the trimmed V and J ends, which lost 5 bases and 5 bases, there was a span of 10 bases. The CDR3 DNA reads TGTGCCAGCAGCCAAGGACGGGACAATGAGCAGTTCTTC. Its translation is CASSQGRDNEQFF.

There are a few counts of this clonotype. This chain joins TRBV10-3 and TRBJ2-3; D remains ambiguous. The germline V gene encodes CDR1 ENHRY and CDR2 SYGVKD. Trimming removed 0 bases from V and 1 base from J, with 11 bases in between. This CDR3 contains 16 residues. CDR3 sequence: CAISESVVIRTDTQYF. CDR3 nucleotides: TGTGCCATCAGTGAGTCGGTAGTTATTCGCACAGATACGCAGTATTTT.

This clonotype was seen a few times. The chain is built from TRBV20-1 and TRBJ2-5; D uncertain. Trimming removed 1 base at V and 2 bases at J, with 8 bases between. The germline gives CDR1 DFQATT, CDR2 SNEGSKA (reference sequence). CDR3 length: 13 amino acids. The CDR3 DNA reads as TGCAGTGCTAGAGTAGCCCTGCAAGAGACCCAGTACTTC. Translating gives CSARVALQETQYF.

This sequence joins TRBV5-1 and TRBJ2-7; 9 nucleotides match TRBD1. V shed 4 bases and J 5 bases; nucleotides not matched to a gene: 4. The CDR3 sequence is 13 residues long. Germline CDR1 and CDR2: SGHRS and YFSETQ. The CDR3 DNA sequence: TGCGCCAGCAGCCTTCGGACAGGGGACGAGCAGTACGTC. Encoded protein: CASSLRTGDEQYV.

This clonotype was counted only a few times. The gene calls are TRBV4-1 and TRBJ1-1; D call uncertain. Germline V gene data show CDR1 as MGHRA and CDR2 as YSYEKL. The CDR3 sequence is 14 residues long. Trimming stripped 0 bases from V and 6 bases from J, with 11 bases between. CDR3 protein: CASSQEKGGAEAFF. CDR3 nucleotides: TGCGCCAGCAGCCAAGAAAAGGGTGGCGCTGAAGCTTTCTTT.

The chain carries TRBV5-1 and TRBJ2-2; 7 bases agree with TRBD1. The CDR3 runs 14 residues. The trim removed 4 bases at V and 6 bases at J, leaving 6 bases unmatched. Germline lookup yields CDR1 SGHRS and CDR2 YFSETQ. The CDR3 DNA reads as TGCGCCAGCAGCCGGGACAGTTTTTCCGGGGAGCTGTTTTTT. Its translation: CASSRDSFSGELFF. Full variable domain (outside the CDR3, taken from reference TRBV5-1 and TRBJ2-2): KAGVTQTPRYLIKTRGQQVTLSCSPISGHRSVSWYQQTPGQGLQFLFEYFSETQRNKGNFPGRFSGRQFSNSRSEMNVSTLELGDSALYLCASSRDSFSGELFFGEGSRLTVL.

This clonotype was seen more than once but under ten times. This chain uses TRBV7-9 with TRBJ1-2, with no clear D. Germline CDR1 is SEHNR and CDR2 is FQNEAQ (reference sequence). V lost 4 bases and J lost 5, with 14 bases in between. CDR3 size: 14 residues. The CDR3 sequence: CASSSPGAPYGYTF. Written as DNA, the CDR3 is TGTGCCAGCAGCTCGCCGGGCGCCCCTTATGGCTACACCTTC. The variable domain in full, with the rest retrieved from reference TRBV7-9 and TRBJ1-2, is DTGVSQNPRHKITKRGQNVTFRCDPISEHNRLYWYRQTLGQGPEFLTYFQNEAQLEKSRLLSDRFSAERPKGSFSTLEIQRTEQGDSAMYLCASSSPGAPYGYTFGSGTRLTVV.

This clonotype came up a few times. V usage is TRBV20-1 and J usage is TRBJ2-1, with TRBD2 matching 13 bases. The CDR3 covers 15 residues. Germline CDR1 and CDR2: DFQATT and SNEGSKA (reference sequence). Germline trimming cut 5 bases from V and 10 bases from J; bases unmatched to any gene: 11. The chain's CDR3 is CSAPQLTSGGEEQFF. CDR3 sequence (DNA): TGCAGTGCTCCCCAACTCACTAGCGGGGGGGAAGAGCAGTTCTTC.

A few counts support this clonotype. The chain recombines TRBV5-4 with TRBJ2-5; D is possibly TRBD1 or TRBD2 (5 bases each). Per the germline V gene, CDR1 is SGHNT and CDR2 is YYREEE (reference sequence). Trimming cost V 5 bases and J 3 bases, with 11 bases left between them. This CDR3 is 13 amino acids long. CDR3 nucleotides: TGTGCCAGCAGAACCGGGACCGAAGAGACCCAGTACTTC. Protein: CASRTGTEETQYF.

This clonotype was recorded a few times. CDR3 coding DNA: TGTGCCATCAGTGGCCAAGCGGGGGGAGAGACCCAGTACTTC. Its translation: CAISGQAGGETQYF. The gene calls are TRBV10-3 and TRBJ2-5; 9 positions match TRBD2. CDR3 length: 14 amino acids. Germline V gene lookup returns CDR1 ENHRY and CDR2 SYGVKD. V lost 4 bases and J lost 4; bases outside the gene matches: 4.

This clonotype was found many times. The chain is built from TRBV6-2 or TRBV6-3 and TRBJ2-1; TRBD2 agrees at 12 bases. The germline V gene encodes CDR1 MNHEY and CDR2 SVGEGT. The CDR3 consists of 14 residues. J was trimmed by 10 bases and V by 6 bases; bases with no gene match: 7. Here the CDR3 DNA reads TGTGCCAGCAGCCAGCCGGGACTAGCGGGCGAGCAGTTCTTC. Its protein is CASSQPGLAGEQFF.

This clonotype appeared a few times. The chain has TRBV4-3 and TRBJ1-3; D is unclear. CDR1 LGHNA and CDR2 YSLEER come from the germline V gene. The V gene lost 5 bases and the J gene lost 2 bases, with 19 bases spanning the gap. This CDR3 region has 17 residues. The CDR3 nucleotides read TGCGCCAGCAGCTTGTTTCAAGCGGCAGCGGCTGGAAACACCATATATTTT. Amino acids: CASSLFQAAAAGNTIYF.

This chain uses TRBV4-1 with TRBJ2-1; 7 positions agree with TRBD2. The CDR3 loop spans 17 amino acids. From germline, CDR1 is MGHRA and CDR2 YSYEKL. Trimming removed 1 base from V and 4 bases from J; junction bases left unmatched: 10. The CDR3 coding sequence is TGCGCCAGCAGCCAAGTTGAAGGACTAGTTGGGTACAATGAGCAGTTCTTC. Translating it yields CASSQVEGLVGYNEQFF.

This clonotype was seen ten or more times. The CDR3 here is CASSLDRANTGELFF. The CDR3 nucleotides are TGCGCCAGCAGCTTGGACAGGGCGAACACCGGGGAGCTGTTTTTT. The chain uses TRBV5-1 and TRBJ2-2, with D perhaps matching TRBD1 (6 bases). Per the germline V gene, CDR1 is SGHRS and CDR2 is YFSETQ. The CDR3 is 15 amino acids. Trimming shortened V by 0 bases and J by 0 bases, and 6 bases separated the two germline ends.

There are a few counts of this clonotype. J is TRBJ2-6 and V is TRBV7-9, with D possibly TRBD1 on 5 matching bases. Germline V lookup: CDR1 SEHNR, CDR2 FQNEAQ (reference sequence). The CDR3 has 16 amino acids. The V end was cut by 6 bases, the J end by 0 bases, with 12 bases between. The CDR3 nucleotides are TGTGCCAGCAGTCGACAGAAGGTCTCTGGGGCCAACGTCCTGACTTTC. Its translation: CASSRQKVSGANVLTF.

The chain couples TRBV6-6 to TRBJ2-5; TRBD2 is a possible D gene (6 bases). Germline V gene sequence: CDR1 MNHNY, CDR2 SVGAGI (reference sequence). V was cut by 3 bases and J by 5 bases, with 13 bases left in between. This CDR3 is built from 14 residues. The CDR3 here is CASSYGGVVETQYF. The CDR3 nucleotides read TGTGCCAGCAGTTATGGAGGGGTAGTCGAGACCCAGTACTTC.

The rearrangement uses TRBV4-3 and TRBJ1-6; a weak D match, TRBD1 (5 bases). This CDR3 spans 16 amino acids. Trimming removed 4 bases at V and 5 bases at J, with 15 bases between. Germline CDR1 LGHNA, CDR2 YSLEER. The CDR3, as DNA: TGCGCCAGCAGCCCCGTGGGGGGAGCTAATAATTCACCCCTCCACTTT. Amino acid sequence: CASSPVGGANNSPLHF.

This clonotype was counted ten times or more. The chain joins TRBV5-1 to TRBJ1-2; TRBD1 aligns across 8 bases. The germline V gene encodes CDR1 SGHRS and CDR2 YFSETQ. The CDR3 extends over 14 amino acids. Trimming removed 0 bases from V and 6 bases from J; junction bases left unmatched: 4. The CDR3 nucleotides read TGCGCCAGCAGCTTGGATCCAGGGGGCAATGGCTACACCTTC. This gives the protein CASSLDPGGNGYTF.

This clonotype was counted many times. V and J are TRBV5-1 and TRBJ2-7; tentatively, D is TRBD1 (5 bases). In germline, CDR1 is SGHRS, CDR2 YFSETQ. The CDR3 has 15 residues. V lost 3 bases to trimming and J lost 5 bases, with 18 bases between them. DNA for the CDR3: TGCGCCAGCAGCTCATTGACTGACCCAGGGAACGAGCAGTACTTC. This codes for CASSSLTDPGNEQYF.

The rearrangement uses TRBV7-2 and TRBJ1-2; 10 bases are a match to TRBD1. The CDR3 consists of 14 residues. Germline CDR1 is SGHTA and CDR2 is FQGNSA. The J segment lost 9 bases and the V segment lost 5 bases, leaving 9 bases of the junction unmatched. In nucleotides, the CDR3 is TGTGCCAGCAGCCTAACACGGACAGGGGGGAGCTACACCTTC. The encoded protein is CASSLTRTGGSYTF. Supplemented by reference TRBV7-2 and TRBJ1-2, the full variable domain reads GAGVSQSPSNKVTEKGKDVELRCDPISGHTALYWYRQSLGQGLEFLIYFQGNSAPDKSGLPSDRFSAERTGGSVSTLTIQRTQQEDSAVYLCASSLTRTGGSYTFGSGTRLTVV.

The chain joins TRBV4-1 to TRBJ2-1; 8 nucleotides align to TRBD2. With 4 bases clipped from V and 5 bases from J, the junction kept 10 bases outside the gene matches. The length of the CDR3 is 16 residues. Germline CDR1 reads MGHRA; CDR2 reads YSYEKL. The CDR3 nucleotides read TGCGCCAGCAGCCCCTCGAGAAGCGGGGGAAACAATGAGCAGTTCTTC. Translation gives CASSPSRSGGNNEQFF.